Following are 13 T cell receptor beta chains from one sample sequenced in a study of blood T cell repertoires in COVID-19. Assay used: immunoSEQ multiplex PCR; TCRdb lists only in-frame clones, some missing. The table lists about 160,000 clones, just over 90% of them singletons, with under 2% in the top ten. Sequencing input: peripheral blood. The receptors derive from a woman in her fifties or sixties with COVID-19, enrolled during active disease.

The rearrangement joins TRBV11-1 to TRBJ2-7; 8 positions agree with TRBD1. The V gene end was trimmed by 4 bases and the J gene end by 2 bases; junction bases not matched to a gene: 1. This CDR3 has 13 residues. Germline CDR1 SGHAT, CDR2 FQDESV (reference sequence). CDR3 loop: CASSSTGAYEQYF. The CDR3, as DNA: TGTGCCAGCAGCTCGACAGGGGCCTACGAGCAGTACTTC. Together with reference TRBV11-1 and TRBJ2-7, the CDR3 gives the full variable domain: EAEVAQSPRYKITEKSQAVAFWCDPISGHATLYWYRQILGQGPELLVQFQDESVVDDSQLPKDRFSAERLKGVDSTLKIQPAELGDSAMYLCASSSTGAYEQYFGPGTRLTVT.

In nucleotides, the CDR3 is TGTGCCAGCAGCCCCATAGGTTGGAGTATGCGGGACACTGAAGCTTTCTTT. Protein product: CASSPIGWSMRDTEAFF. The chain employs TRBV5-5 and TRBJ1-1, with unresolved D. The ends were cut back, 4 bases at V and 3 bases at J, with 22 bases in the middle. Per germline, CDR1 SGHKS and CDR2 YYEKEE (reference sequence). This CDR3 has 17 residues.

This rearrangement joins TRBV7-2 to TRBJ2-5; TRBD1 agrees at 10 bases. CDR1 and CDR2 (germline): SGHTA, FQGNSA. The CDR3 is 14 residues long. J was trimmed by 5 bases and V by 6 bases; bases with no gene match: 6. The CDR3 region has the DNA TGTGCCAGCAGTAATCGACAGGGGGCTGAGACCCAGTACTTC. Its protein product is CASSNRQGAETQYF. The full variable domain, rest sourced from reference TRBV7-2 and TRBJ2-5, is GAGVSQSPSNKVTEKGKDVELRCDPISGHTALYWYRQSLGQGLEFLIYFQGNSAPDKSGLPSDRFSAERTGGSVSTLTIQRTQQEDSAVYLCASSNRQGAETQYFGPGTRLLVL.

The chain combines TRBV6-2 or TRBV6-3 with TRBJ2-3; TRBD2 agrees at 8 bases. The J segment lost 2 bases and the V segment lost 4 bases, leaving 14 bases of the junction unmatched. Per the germline V gene, CDR1 is MNHEY and CDR2 is SVGEGT. The CDR3 has 18 residues. CDR3 sequence (DNA): TGTGCCAGCAGTTCCTGGTCCCAGGGACTAGGCGTCACAGATACGCAGTATTTT. Translating it yields CASSSWSQGLGVTDTQYF.

Regarding this clone: One junction end does not reproduce the germline sequence, and a read error may be involved. The chain couples TRBV29-1 to TRBJ1-1; 7 bases are shared with TRBD1. The CDR3 is 13 residues long. Per germline, CDR1 SQVTM and CDR2 ANQGSEA. The CDR3 protein is CSVEGTEYTEAFF. The CDR3 region has the DNA TGCAGCGTGGAAGGGACAGAATACACTGAAGCTTTCTTT.

The rearrangement joins TRBV3-1 (or the pseudogene TRBV3-2) to TRBJ2-5; 7 nucleotides agree with TRBD2. Looked up from germline, CDR1 is LGHDT and CDR2 is YNNKEL (reference sequence). Germline trimming cut 0 bases from V and 1 base from J; bases unmatched to any gene: 2. The CDR3 is 15 residues long. The CDR3 is CASSQDRGGQETQYF. CDR3 DNA sequence: TGTGCCAGCAGCCAAGACCGCGGGGGCCAAGAGACCCAGTACTTC.

The rearrangement joins TRBV27 to TRBJ2-2; tentative D call: TRBD1 (6 bases). V lost 5 bases, J lost 6 bases, and 10 bases lay in between. The CDR3 is made up of 13 amino acids. Germline assignment: CDR1 MNHEY and CDR2 SMNVEV (reference sequence). This chain's CDR3 is CASSAWTAGELFF. The CDR3 nucleotides are TGTGCCAGCAGTGCCTGGACAGCCGGGGAGCTGTTTTTT.

This chain links TRBV19 with TRBJ1-2; D gene ambiguous. Germline loops: CDR1 LNHDA, CDR2 SQIVND (reference sequence). The CDR3 consists of 13 residues. Deletions cut 6 bases from V and 4 bases from J, with 12 bases between. The DNA of the CDR3 is TGTGCCAGTAGATTCAACGAACTCTATGGCTACACCTTC. Its translation: CASRFNELYGYTF. Combining the CDR3 with reference TRBV19 and TRBJ1-2 gives the whole variable domain DGGITQSPKYLFRKEGQNVTLSCEQNLNHDAMYWYRQDPGQGLRLIYYSQIVNDFQKGDIAEGYSVSREKKESFPLTVTSAQKNPTAFYLCASRFNELYGYTFGSGTRLTVV.

The chain links TRBV18 to TRBJ1-1, with a weak D call TRBD1 (5 bases). Deletions cut 1 base from V and 5 bases from J, with 11 bases between. Germline V gene lookup returns CDR1 KGHSH and CDR2 LQKENI. The CDR3 extends over 14 amino acids. This chain's CDR3 is CASSPQEGRTEAFF. The CDR3 nucleotides are TGTGCCAGCTCACCACAGGAGGGGAGGACTGAAGCTTTCTTT.

The V gene is TRBV7-8, the J gene TRBJ2-2, with D perhaps TRBD1 (8 bases). Per the germline V gene, CDR1 is SGHVS and CDR2 is FQNEAQ. V gave up 6 bases and J gave up 6 bases, with 20 bases separating them. This CDR3 is 16 amino acids long. CDR3: CASRLKTGGEAGELFF. DNA of the CDR3: TGTGCCAGCAGGCTAAAAACAGGGGGGGAGGCCGGGGAGCTGTTTTTT.

The gene calls are TRBV30 and TRBJ2-7; 8 bases line up with TRBD1. J lost 6 bases, V lost 1 base, and 2 bases had no gene match. This CDR3 region has 12 residues. Germline lookup yields CDR1 GTSNPN and CDR2 SVGIG (reference sequence). The CDR3 spells CAWSEQGGEQYF. DNA for the CDR3: TGTGCCTGGAGTGAACAGGGGGGCGAGCAGTACTTC.

The chain uses TRBV5-1 and TRBJ2-7, with a tentative D call TRBD2 (6 bases). Germline values: CDR1 SGHRS, CDR2 YFSETQ. The CDR3 is 12 amino acids. The V end lost 4 bases, the J end lost 5 bases, and 10 bases lay between the germline ends. CDR3 nucleotide sequence: TGCGCCAGCAGCGGGGGGATCAACGAGCAGTACTTC. Translation gives CASSGGINEQYF.

The V and J genes are TRBV11-2 and TRBJ1-2, with D unclear. The germline V gene encodes CDR1 SGHAT and CDR2 FQNNGV. The V gene lost 4 bases and the J gene lost 3 bases, with 18 bases spanning the gap. The CDR3 is 16 residues long. CDR3 loop: CASSSPRVDHYYGYTF. In DNA, the CDR3 is TGTGCCAGCAGCTCGCCTCGGGTGGATCATTACTATGGCTACACCTTC.